The 12 T cell receptor beta chains in this list originate from one sample, sequenced in a study of blood T cell repertoires in COVID-19. The table came from immunoSEQ multiplex PCR; TCRdb's copy has only in-frame clones and leaves some out. The sample has some 70,000 clones; more than 85% are singletons. Sequencing input: peripheral blood. The source of these receptors is a man aged 60 to 69 with acute or convalescent COVID-19.

CDR3 in amino acids: CASSGGTSGFTWAYEQYF. CDR3 nucleotides: TGCGCCAGCAGCGGAGGGACTAGCGGATTCACCTGGGCCTACGAGCAGTACTTC. J is TRBJ2-7 and V is TRBV5-1, with 11 bases identical to TRBD2. This CDR3 contains 18 residues. V shed 4 bases and J 2 bases; nucleotides not matched to a gene: 14. CDR1 is SGHRS and CDR2 is YFSETQ in the germline V gene.

The chain employs TRBV7-9 and TRBJ2-5; D is perhaps TRBD1 (6 bases). Trimming cost V 2 bases and J 0 bases, with 7 bases left between them. The CDR3 consists of 14 residues. Germline V gene sequence: CDR1 SEHNR, CDR2 FQNEAQ (reference sequence). The CDR3 nucleotides read TGTGCCAGCAGCTTACAGGGGAACCAAGAGACCCAGTACTTC. Translation: CASSLQGNQETQYF.

The chain is built from TRBV19 and TRBJ2-7; TRBD1 might be the D (6 bases). Germline V CDR1 and CDR2: LNHDA, SQIVND (reference sequence). This CDR3 contains 15 residues. The V and J ends lost 1 base and 0 bases respectively, with 10 bases between them. The CDR3 nucleotides read TGTGCCAGTAGTATAGGACAGGCCAGCTCCTACGAGCAGTACTTC. Its protein is CASSIGQASSYEQYF.

The chain couples TRBV5-1 to TRBJ1-2; weak D call: TRBD1 (6 bases). This CDR3 is built from 14 residues. Between the trimmed V and J ends, which lost 0 bases and 3 bases, there was a span of 9 bases. Germline CDR1 SGHRS, CDR2 YFSETQ. The CDR3 here is CASSLEAGDYGYTF. CDR3 sequence (DNA): TGCGCCAGCAGCTTGGAGGCAGGGGACTATGGCTACACCTTC. The variable domain in full, with the rest retrieved from reference TRBV5-1 and TRBJ1-2, is KAGVTQTPRYLIKTRGQQVTLSCSPISGHRSVSWYQQTPGQGLQFLFEYFSETQRNKGNFPGRFSGRQFSNSRSEMNVSTLELGDSALYLCASSLEAGDYGYTFGSGTRLTVV.

The V call is TRBV5-1, the J call TRBJ2-2; 8 nucleotides line up with TRBD1. V was clipped by 3 bases and J by 5 bases; unmatched bases: 6. The CDR3 length is 15 residues. CDR1 and CDR2 from the germline V gene are SGHRS and YFSETQ. The CDR3 loop is CASSWGQVGTGELFF. The CDR3 DNA sequence: TGCGCCAGCAGCTGGGGACAGGTTGGGACCGGGGAGCTGTTTTTT. Looking up the rest from reference TRBV5-1 and TRBJ2-2 gives the full variable domain: KAGVTQTPRYLIKTRGQQVTLSCSPISGHRSVSWYQQTPGQGLQFLFEYFSETQRNKGNFPGRFSGRQFSNSRSEMNVSTLELGDSALYLCASSWGQVGTGELFFGEGSRLTVL.

The V gene is TRBV19, the J gene TRBJ2-5, with D maybe TRBD2 (6 bases). The V gene lost 5 bases and the J gene lost 4 bases, with 14 bases spanning the gap. The germline gives CDR1 LNHDA, CDR2 SQIVND (reference sequence). The CDR3 has 14 residues. The CDR3 loop reads CASSSGSSGETQYF. The DNA for the CDR3 is TGTGCCAGTAGTTCCGGGAGTTCTGGAGAGACCCAGTACTTC. The whole variable domain, remainder taken from reference TRBV19 and TRBJ2-5, is DGGITQSPKYLFRKEGQNVTLSCEQNLNHDAMYWYRQDPGQGLRLIYYSQIVNDFQKGDIAEGYSVSREKKESFPLTVTSAQKNPTAFYLCASSSGSSGETQYFGPGTRLLVL.

This chain uses TRBV2 with TRBJ1-6; perhaps TRBD1 as D (5 bases). Germline CDR1 and CDR2: SNHLY and FYNNEI. The CDR3 sequence is 13 residues long. Trimming pared 10 bases from V and 11 bases from J, leaving 18 bases between. CDR3 protein: CAKGAGSSPPLHF. In DNA form, the CDR3 reads TGTGCCAAAGGGGCCGGGTCTTCACCACCCCTCCACTTT. Looking up the rest from reference TRBV2 and TRBJ1-6 gives the full variable domain: EPEVTQTPSHQVTQMGQEVILRCVPISNHLYFYWYRQILGQKVEFLVSFYNNEISEKSEIFDDQFSVERPDGSNFTLKIRSTKLEDSAMYFCAKGAGSSPPLHFGNGTRLTVT.

The chain combines TRBV5-6 with TRBJ2-4, with TRBD2 matching 8 bases. Germline V gene sequence: CDR1 SGHDT, CDR2 YYEEEE. The CDR3 totals 15 residues. Germline trimming cut 1 base from V and 0 bases from J; bases unmatched to any gene: 0. CDR3 in DNA: TGTGCCAGCAGCTTGCTAGCGGGAGCCAAAAACATTCAGTACTTC. It translates to CASSLLAGAKNIQYF.

This rearrangement joins TRBV11-2 to TRBJ1-5, with D hard to call. V gave up 1 base and J gave up 5 bases, with 9 bases separating them. CDR3 size: 14 residues. The V gene's germline CDR1 is SGHAT and CDR2 FQNNGV. The CDR3 DNA follows: TGTGCCAGCAGCTTAGTCTCCAGTGATCAGCCCCAGCATTTT. Translating gives CASSLVSSDQPQHF.

The genes are TRBV24-1 and TRBJ2-1; 10 bases fit TRBD1. The V gene's germline CDR1 is KGHDR and CDR2 SFDVKD. J was trimmed by 6 bases and V by 3 bases; bases with no gene match: 7. CDR3 length: 16 residues. The CDR3 reads CATSDGGQGTFNEQFF. The CDR3 nucleotides read TGTGCCACCAGTGATGGGGGACAGGGGACTTTCAATGAGCAGTTCTTC.

The chain is built from TRBV7-9 and TRBJ2-2; 9 bases are a match to TRBD1. V trimming: 5 bases; J trimming: 1 base; junction bases outside the gene matches: 5. From germline, CDR1 is SEHNR and CDR2 FQNEAQ (reference sequence). The CDR3 spans 16 residues. CDR3 residues: CASSPRTGVNTGELFF. CDR3 bases: TGTGCCAGCAGCCCTCGGACAGGGGTGAACACCGGGGAGCTGTTTTTT. The whole variable domain, filled in from reference TRBV7-9 and TRBJ2-2, reads DTGVSQNPRHKITKRGQNVTFRCDPISEHNRLYWYRQTLGQGPEFLTYFQNEAQLEKSRLLSDRFSAERPKGSFSTLEIQRTEQGDSAMYLCASSPRTGVNTGELFFGEGSRLTVL.

The rearrangement joins TRBV2 to TRBJ2-1; D possibly corresponds to TRBD1 (6 bases). The CDR3 extends over 15 amino acids. Germline CDR1 and CDR2: SNHLY and FYNNEI. The V and J ends lost 3 bases and 1 base respectively, with 10 bases between them. The CDR3 DNA reads as TGTGCCAGCAGTGATTGGGACAATTCCTACAATGAGCAGTTCTTC. This translates into CASSDWDNSYNEQFF.